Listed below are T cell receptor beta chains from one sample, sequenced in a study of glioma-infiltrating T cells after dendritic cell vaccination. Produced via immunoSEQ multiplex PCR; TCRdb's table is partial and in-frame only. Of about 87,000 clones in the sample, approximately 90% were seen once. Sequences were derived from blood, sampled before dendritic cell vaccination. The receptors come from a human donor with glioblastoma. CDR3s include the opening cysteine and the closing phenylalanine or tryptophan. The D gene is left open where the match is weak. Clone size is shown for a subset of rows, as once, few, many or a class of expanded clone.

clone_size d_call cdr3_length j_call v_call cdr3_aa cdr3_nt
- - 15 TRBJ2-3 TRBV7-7 CASSPGVGSADTQYF TGTGCTAGCAGCCCAGGGGTGGGTAGCGCAGATACGCAGTATTTT
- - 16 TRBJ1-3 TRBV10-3 CAIRRFSGSSGNTIYF TGTGCCATCAGGCGGTTTAGCGGAAGCTCTGGAAACACCATATATTTT
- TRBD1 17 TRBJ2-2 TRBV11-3 CASSPGWGQGNTGELFF TGTGCCAGCAGCCCTGGATGGGGACAGGGGAACACCGGGGAGCTGTTTTTT
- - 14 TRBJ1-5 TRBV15 CATSRDRGSGPQHF TGTGCCACCAGCAGAGATCGGGGGTCCGGGCCCCAGCATTTT
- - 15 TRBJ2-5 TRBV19 CASSTIHTVKETQYF TGTGCCAGTAGTACTATACACACAGTGAAAGAGACCCAGTACTTC
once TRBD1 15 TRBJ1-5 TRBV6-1 CAARDSMYSNQPQHF TGTGCCGCAAGGGACAGTATGTATAGCAATCAGCCCCAGCATTTT
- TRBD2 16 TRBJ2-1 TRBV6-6 CASSAGGLIGSNEQFF TGTGCCAGCAGTGCGGGGGGGCTCATTGGTAGCAATGAGCAGTTCTTC
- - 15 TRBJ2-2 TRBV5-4 CASSYGQMNTGELFF TGTGCCAGCAGCTATGGACAGATGAACACCGGGGAGCTGTTTTTT
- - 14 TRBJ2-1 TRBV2 CASSPRGGVNEQFF TGTGCCAGCAGTCCTAGGGGGGGCGTCAATGAGCAGTTCTTC
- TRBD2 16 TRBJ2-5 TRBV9 CASSVVGGGYQETQYF TGTGCCAGCAGCGTAGTTGGGGGGGGTTACCAAGAGACCCAGTACTTC
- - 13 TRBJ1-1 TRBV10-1 CASRPDRNTEAFF TGCGCCAGCAGACCCGACAGGAACACTGAAGCTTTCTTT
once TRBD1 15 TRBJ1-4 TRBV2 CASTVIQGSGEKLFF TGTGCCAGCACCGTGATACAGGGGAGTGGTGAAAAACTGTTTTTT
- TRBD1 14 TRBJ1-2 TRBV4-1 CASSQVTGDPGYTF TGCGCCAGCAGCCAGGTGACAGGGGATCCTGGCTACACCTTC
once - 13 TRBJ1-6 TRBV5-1 CASSPVQGSTLHF TGCGCCAGCAGCCCCGTACAGGGTAGCACCCTCCACTTT
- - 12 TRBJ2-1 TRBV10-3 CAISDSEYEQFF TGTGCCATCAGTGACTCAGAATATGAGCAGTTCTTC
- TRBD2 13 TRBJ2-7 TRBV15 CATSSVAGDEQYF TGTGCCACCAGCAGCGTAGCGGGGGACGAGCAGTACTTC
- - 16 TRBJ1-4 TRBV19 CASSASSAESGEKLFF TGTGCCAGTAGTGCAAGCTCGGCCGAATCGGGTGAAAAACTGTTTTTT
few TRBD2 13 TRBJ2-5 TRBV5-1 CASSLAGEGTQYF TGCGCCAGCAGCCTAGCGGGAGAAGGGACCCAGTACTTC
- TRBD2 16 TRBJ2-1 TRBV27 CASSSTAGGGAGEQFF TGTGCCAGCAGTTCCACGGCAGGCGGGGGTGCGGGTGAGCAGTTCTTC
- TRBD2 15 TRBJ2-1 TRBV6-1 CASNQGAGGSNEQFF TGTGCCAGCAACCAGGGTGCGGGAGGTAGCAATGAGCAGTTCTTC
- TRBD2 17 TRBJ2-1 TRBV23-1 CASSQSPSGRLRNEQFF TGCGCCAGCAGTCAATCTCCTAGCGGGAGGCTGCGCAATGAGCAGTTCTTC
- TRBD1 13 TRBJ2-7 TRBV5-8 CASSQGGPYEQYF TGTGCCAGCAGCCAAGGGGGCCCCTACGAGCAGTACTTC
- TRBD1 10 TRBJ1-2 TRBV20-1 CSAWDSGYTF TGCAGTGCATGGGACAGTGGCTACACCTTC
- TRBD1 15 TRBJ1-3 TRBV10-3 CAISIGTETGNTIYF TGTGCCATCAGTATCGGGACAGAGACTGGAAACACCATATATTTT